The 32 T cell receptor beta chains reported below all come from one sample, sequenced in a study of Tregs in tolerant kidney transplant recipients. The antigens these receptors bind are not known. Sequencing was performed with immunoSEQ multiplex PCR; in TCRdb, only in-frame clones are kept and a portion is missing. Here the sample spans tens of thousands of clones, about 79% being singletons. Sequencing was carried out using Tregs from blood cultured with allogeneic cells. These receptors were obtained from a human donor in good health.

This rearrangement joins TRBV5-1 to TRBJ2-3; D uncertain. From germline, CDR1 is SGHRS and CDR2 YFSETQ. The CDR3 loop spans 12 amino acids. Trimming shortened V by 2 bases and J by 6 bases, and 7 bases separated the two germline ends. The CDR3 coding sequence is TGCGCCAGCAGCTTTGACCGCGATACGCAGTATTTT. Amino acid sequence: CASSFDRDTQYF.

The chain is built from TRBV5-1 and TRBJ1-5, with D possibly matching TRBD1 (6 bases). The V and J ends lost 0 bases and 6 bases respectively, with 7 bases between them. Per germline, CDR1 SGHRS and CDR2 YFSETQ. CDR3 size: 13 residues. CDR3 loop: CASSLARGQPQHF. For the CDR3, the DNA is TGCGCCAGCAGCTTGGCCAGGGGTCAGCCCCAGCATTTT. Full variable domain (remainder filled in from reference TRBV5-1 and TRBJ1-5): KAGVTQTPRYLIKTRGQQVTLSCSPISGHRSVSWYQQTPGQGLQFLFEYFSETQRNKGNFPGRFSGRQFSNSRSEMNVSTLELGDSALYLCASSLARGQPQHFGDGTRLSIL.

This chain uses TRBV9 with TRBJ1-6; tentative D call: TRBD1 (6 bases). The CDR3 is made up of 17 amino acids. Germline V gene sequence: CDR1 SGDLS, CDR2 YYNGEE. Trimming pared 0 bases from V and 7 bases from J, leaving 17 bases between. The CDR3 DNA reads TGTGCCAGCAGCGTAGCGGGGCCGGGGACACTAAATTCACCCCTCCACTTT. Amino acid sequence: CASSVAGPGTLNSPLHF.

The chain combines TRBV5-4 with TRBJ1-1; D is perhaps TRBD1 (6 bases). Trimming pared 4 bases from V and 10 bases from J, leaving 11 bases between. The CDR3 is made up of 11 amino acids. Germline V gene lookup returns CDR1 SGHNT and CDR2 YYREEE (reference sequence). CDR3 protein: CASSGTGRAFF. In nucleotides, the CDR3 is TGTGCCAGCAGCGGAACAGGGAGAGCTTTCTTT.

The rearrangement links TRBV5-1 to TRBJ2-2; D gene uncertain. V lost 0 bases and J lost 4, with 10 bases in between. The CDR3 is 15 residues long. CDR1 SGHRS and CDR2 YFSETQ come from the germline V gene. For the CDR3, the DNA is TGCGCCAGCAGCTTGGGTCAGGTGACCACCGGGGAGCTGTTTTTT. This encodes CASSLGQVTTGELFF.

The chain recombines TRBV4-1 with TRBJ1-2, with 8 bases identical to TRBD1. This CDR3 region has 17 residues. After removal of 0 bases from V and 5 bases from J, the junction contained 11 bases not matched to a gene. Germline lookup yields CDR1 MGHRA and CDR2 YSYEKL. CDR3 protein: CASSQDGQGTPIYGYTF. The CDR3 region has the DNA TGCGCCAGCAGCCAAGATGGACAGGGAACCCCAATTTATGGCTACACCTTC.

In its sample, this clone was seen a few times. The CDR3 DNA reads TGTGCCAGCAGCCGGACAGCCGATGCCTACGAGCAGTACTTC. This sequence encodes CASSRTADAYEQYF. This chain uses TRBV7-9 with TRBJ2-7, with a weak D call TRBD1 (6 bases). CDR3 size: 14 residues. CDR1 and CDR2 from the germline V gene are SEHNR and FQNEAQ (reference sequence). Trimming stripped 5 bases from V and 2 bases from J, with 13 bases between.

The chain has TRBV4-3 and TRBJ2-1, with a tentative D call TRBD2 (5 bases). Germline CDR1 LGHNA, CDR2 YSLEER. V shed 4 bases and J shed 5 bases, with 12 bases lying between them. The CDR3 spans 14 residues. The CDR3 DNA is TGCGCCAGCAGCCCGACTCTCGGGAACAATGAGCAGTTCTTC. This translates into CASSPTLGNNEQFF.

This clone was seen a single time. The V and J genes are TRBV6-1 and TRBJ2-2; no definite D call. CDR3 length: 15 residues. V lost 4 bases, J lost 4 bases, and 13 bases lay in between. CDR1 is MNHNS, CDR2 SASEGT, per germline. The chain's CDR3 is CASSAALGGTGELFF. CDR3 sequence (DNA): TGTGCCAGCAGTGCGGCCCTCGGCGGCACCGGGGAGCTGTTTTTT.

The gene calls are TRBV7-8 and TRBJ1-2, with unresolved D. The V gene lost 0 bases and the J gene lost 5 bases, with 4 bases spanning the gap. The germline CDR1 and CDR2 sequences are SGHVS and FQNEAQ. The CDR3 sequence is 12 residues long. This CDR3 is CASSLAEYGYTF. In nucleotides, the CDR3 is TGTGCCAGCAGCTTAGCGGAATATGGCTACACCTTC.

The count of this clone is one. The chain recombines TRBV20-1 with TRBJ2-1, with a weak D call TRBD2 (6 bases). Germline loops: CDR1 DFQATT, CDR2 SNEGSKA (reference sequence). The CDR3 consists of 11 residues. The ends were cut back, 4 bases at V and 11 bases at J, with 12 bases in the middle. DNA of the CDR3: TGCAGTGCTAAGATCGGGAGCCAGCAGTTCTTC. Its translation: CSAKIGSQQFF.

The J gene is TRBJ2-7, the V gene TRBV11-3, with D unclear. Trimming took 1 base from V and 6 from J, leaving 13 bases between them. This CDR3 region has 14 residues. CDR1 is SGHNT, CDR2 YENEEA, per germline. The CDR3 nucleotides are TGTGCCAGCAGCTTAGGTCGGAACCTCTTCGAGCAGTACTTC. It translates to CASSLGRNLFEQYF.

The chain has TRBV6-6 and TRBJ1-6, with 10 bases identical to TRBD1. Trimming at V came to 6 bases and at J to 7 bases, leaving 6 bases not matched to a gene. Germline CDR1 and CDR2: MNHNY and SVGAGI (reference sequence). This CDR3 contains 15 residues. DNA for the CDR3: TGTGCCAGCAGCTTAAGGGACAGGGGAAATTCACCCCTCCACTTT. Translating it yields CASSLRDRGNSPLHF.

V is TRBV6-5 and J is TRBJ2-7, with D unclear. CDR1 and CDR2 from the germline V gene are MNHEY and SVGAGI. Between the trimmed V and J ends, which lost 0 bases and 3 bases, there was a span of 9 bases. The CDR3 length is 14 residues. CDR3 in DNA: TGTGCCAGCAGTTACTCGAGGCAGGACTACGAGCAGTACTTC. This encodes CASSYSRQDYEQYF.

A single count supports this clone. The rearrangement joins TRBV18 to TRBJ2-3; 9 nucleotides agree with TRBD1. J gave up 3 bases and V 4 bases, and 5 bases lay outside the gene matches. The germline CDR1 and CDR2 sequences are KGHSH and LQKENI. This CDR3 is 15 amino acids long. The CDR3 nucleotides are TGTGCCAGCTCACGGCGACAGGGGGTTACAGATACGCAGTATTTT. Residues: CASSRRQGVTDTQYF.

This clone has just a few counts. The chain employs TRBV4-1 and TRBJ2-3; D unclear. This CDR3 region has 16 residues. V dropped 1 base and J dropped 2 bases, with 13 bases sitting between them. CDR1 MGHRA and CDR2 YSYEKL come from the germline V gene. CDR3 in DNA: TGCGCCAGCAGCCAAGTTAGGCTAGTCAACACAGATACGCAGTATTTT. Translating it yields CASSQVRLVNTDTQYF.

The rearrangement joins TRBV7-3 to TRBJ2-3; D call uncertain. Trimming took 2 bases from V and 0 from J, leaving 12 bases between them. This CDR3 is built from 16 residues. The germline CDR1 and CDR2 sequences are SGHTA and FQGTGA. Here the CDR3 reads CASSLAGYGSTDTQYF. CDR3 coding DNA: TGTGCCAGCAGCTTAGCCGGTTATGGTAGCACAGATACGCAGTATTTT. The full variable domain, completed using reference TRBV7-3 and TRBJ2-3, is GAGVSQTPSNKVTEKGKYVELRCDPISGHTALYWYRQSLGQGPEFLIYFQGTGAADDSGLPNDRFFAVRPEGSVSTLKIQRTERGDSAVYLCASSLAGYGSTDTQYFGPGTRLTVL.

The chain couples TRBV4-3 to TRBJ2-3, with TRBD2 identical over 8 bases. V shed 2 bases and J 0 bases; nucleotides not matched to a gene: 7. Germline CDR1 LGHNA, CDR2 YSLEER. The CDR3 spans 17 residues. CDR3 nucleotides: TGCGCCAGCAGCCAATCAGTAGCGGGGTCTAGCACAGATACGCAGTATTTT. This sequence encodes CASSQSVAGSSTDTQYF.

The chain employs TRBV18 and TRBJ1-2; 7 bases fit TRBD1. From germline, CDR1 is KGHSH and CDR2 LQKENI. This CDR3 comprises 16 residues. The trim removed 3 bases at V and 2 bases at J, leaving 9 bases unmatched. The CDR3 nucleotides are TGTGCCAGCTCACCTTCGAGGGACAGCTGGAACTATGGCTACACCTTC. Amino acid sequence: CASSPSRDSWNYGYTF.

The rearrangement links TRBV30 to TRBJ2-1; no clear D gene. The CDR3 runs 11 residues. Trimming stripped 4 bases from V and 13 bases from J, with 14 bases between. Germline V lookup: CDR1 GTSNPN, CDR2 SVGIG (reference sequence). In nucleotides, the CDR3 is TGTGCCTGGAATGTACCGGGCCCACAGTTCTTC. Protein product: CAWNVPGPQFF. Looking up the rest from reference TRBV30 and TRBJ2-1 gives the full variable domain: SQTIHQWPATLVQPVGSPLSLECTVEGTSNPNLYWYRQAAGRGLQLLFYSVGIGQISSEVPQNLSASRPQDRQFILSSKKLLLSDSGFYLCAWNVPGPQFFGPGTRLTVL.

The genes are TRBV5-1 and TRBJ2-7; D ambiguous. Trimming shortened V by 0 bases and J by 6 bases, and 7 bases separated the two germline ends. The germline V gene has CDR1 SGHRS and CDR2 YFSETQ. This CDR3 contains 12 residues. The CDR3 coding sequence is TGCGCCAGCAGCTTGGCTCCTTCCGAGCAGTACTTC. Amino acids: CASSLAPSEQYF. The variable domain in full, completed from reference TRBV5-1 and TRBJ2-7, reads KAGVTQTPRYLIKTRGQQVTLSCSPISGHRSVSWYQQTPGQGLQFLFEYFSETQRNKGNFPGRFSGRQFSNSRSEMNVSTLELGDSALYLCASSLAPSEQYFGPGTRLTVT.

The V call is TRBV7-2, the J call TRBJ2-3; 11 positions match TRBD2. Trimming removed 5 bases from V and 8 bases from J; junction bases left unmatched: 9. This CDR3 has 15 residues. Germline V CDR1 and CDR2: SGHTA, FQGNSA. CDR3 in amino acids: CASSPRRLAGGTQYF. The DNA of the CDR3 is TGTGCCAGCAGCCCTAGGCGGCTAGCGGGGGGTACGCAGTATTTT.

This clone is a singleton in its sample. The V gene is TRBV5-1, the J gene TRBJ2-7, with 8 bases aligning to TRBD1. The V gene's germline CDR1 is SGHRS and CDR2 YFSETQ. The CDR3 consists of 14 residues. The J segment lost 1 base and the V segment lost 3 bases, leaving 3 bases of the junction unmatched. The CDR3 spells CASSSRDRSYEQYF. The CDR3 coding sequence is TGCGCCAGCAGCTCGCGGGACAGGTCCTACGAGCAGTACTTC. The variable domain in full, completed from reference TRBV5-1 and TRBJ2-7, reads KAGVTQTPRYLIKTRGQQVTLSCSPISGHRSVSWYQQTPGQGLQFLFEYFSETQRNKGNFPGRFSGRQFSNSRSEMNVSTLELGDSALYLCASSSRDRSYEQYFGPGTRLTVT.

This chain links TRBV29-1 with TRBJ2-5; no reliable D call. V was trimmed by 6 bases and J by 4 bases, leaving 12 bases between them. The CDR3 extends over 12 amino acids. Germline loops: CDR1 SQVTM, CDR2 ANQGSEA. The CDR3 is CSVHTGPETQYF. The CDR3 DNA sequence: TGCAGCGTCCACACCGGCCCAGAGACCCAGTACTTC.

The chain couples TRBV5-4 to TRBJ1-4; D is uncertain. The CDR3 is 14 amino acids. The germline gives CDR1 SGHNT, CDR2 YYREEE (reference sequence). V lost 3 bases to trimming and J lost 8 bases, with 14 bases between them. The CDR3 coding sequence is TGTGCCAGCAGCTCAAGGGCTTCGGGAGAAAAACTGTTTTTT. Its protein is CASSSRASGEKLFF.

In this sample, this clone turned up a few times. This chain connects TRBV7-2 to TRBJ1-2, with TRBD1 matching 8 bases. Losses at the gene ends were 3 bases for V and 7 bases for J; bases not matched to a gene: 4. The V gene's germline CDR1 is SGHTA and CDR2 FQGNSA. The CDR3 covers 13 residues. In DNA form, the CDR3 reads TGTGCCAGCAGCTTCCAGGGGGCGGCTGGCTACACCTTC. Encoded protein: CASSFQGAAGYTF.

This clone came up a few times. The chain is built from TRBV5-5 and TRBJ2-5; either TRBD1 or TRBD2 may supply D (6 bases each). CDR1 is SGHKS and CDR2 is YYEKEE in the germline V gene (reference sequence). Deletions cut 2 bases from V and 9 bases from J, with 23 bases between. This CDR3 comprises 16 residues. For the CDR3, the DNA is TGTGCCAGCAGCTTATTACTAGGGACCGAGGAGGGGGCCCAGTACTTC. It codes for CASSLLLGTEEGAQYF. Combining the CDR3 with reference TRBV5-5 and TRBJ2-5 gives the whole variable domain DAGVTQSPTHLIKTRGQQVTLRCSPISGHKSVSWYQQVLGQGPQFIFQYYEKEERGRGNFPDRFSARQFPNYSSELNVNALLLGDSALYLCASSLLLGTEEGAQYFGPGTRLLVL.

The chain employs TRBV7-2 and TRBJ1-5; 7 nucleotides match TRBD1. V gave up 1 base and J gave up 0 bases; unmatched junction bases: 12. Per germline, CDR1 SGHTA and CDR2 FQGNSA. The CDR3 totals 19 residues. The CDR3 here is CASSLGRWGQPYSNQPQHF. The CDR3 bases are TGTGCCAGCAGCTTAGGAAGGTGGGGACAGCCCTATAGCAATCAGCCCCAGCATTTT.

This clone occurred once. The gene calls are TRBV30 and TRBJ1-4; TRBD1 might be the D (6 bases). V gave up 3 bases and J gave up 6 bases, with 11 bases separating them. Germline V gives CDR1 GTSNPN, CDR2 SVGIG (reference sequence). The CDR3 contains 13 residues. The CDR3 spells CAWRPGEYEKLFF. CDR3 DNA: TGTGCCTGGAGGCCAGGGGAATATGAAAAACTGTTTTTT.

This chain links TRBV7-8 with TRBJ1-4; 7 bases map to TRBD1. The junction had 12 bases not matched to a gene; V was cut back by 4 bases and J by 7 bases. This CDR3 is 16 amino acids long. CDR1 SGHVS and CDR2 FQNEAQ come from the germline V gene. The CDR3 bases are TGTGCCAGCAGCTCCTTTTGGACAGGCCCAGCTGAAAAACTGTTTTTT. Translating gives CASSSFWTGPAEKLFF.

This clone was detected once. The CDR3 loop reads CASSNRANQPQHF. For the CDR3, the DNA is TGTGCCAGCAGCAACAGGGCGAATCAGCCCCAGCATTTT. This chain uses TRBV6-5 with TRBJ1-5; the D gene is possibly TRBD1 (6 bases). This CDR3 region has 13 residues. CDR1 is MNHEY and CDR2 is SVGAGI in the germline V gene. Trimming took off 6 bases at V and 4 bases at J, with 10 bases between the two ends.

By sample share, this clone is medium-sized. This rearrangement joins TRBV6-6 to TRBJ1-5; D gene uncertain. Trimming removed 8 bases at V and 6 bases at J, with 14 bases between. CDR3 length equals 13 residues. Germline CDR1 and CDR2: MNHNY and SVGAGI (reference sequence). The CDR3 here is CASHWGSAQPQHF. CDR3 DNA sequence: TGTGCCAGCCATTGGGGATCGGCTCAGCCCCAGCATTTT.